This T cell receptor (beta chain) was observed in a study of cytomegalovirus exposure and HLA in healthy donors. The overall study: In an early release, HLA-typed donors contributed some 80 million unique TCR sequences.

Study conclusions and caveats: Differences between HLA loci emerged in a later analysis of TCR association rates, with DRB1 most and HLA-C fewest. The number of N-insertions in an Asian-associated ancestry cluster was reportedly below the approximately 600-donor mean in a later analysis. Diagnosis of cytomegalovirus status made by the classifier reportedly showed high specificity and sensitivity.

The CDR3 is 13 residues long. In germline, CDR1 is MNHEY, CDR2 SVGAGI. Trimming cost V 10 bases and J 5 bases; bases outside gene matches: 5. A multiplex PCR was run with 60 Vbeta primers and 13 Jbeta primers. The protocol was immunoSEQ multiplex PCR, while the TCRdb copy is restricted to in-frame clones and leaves out a portion. Here the sample spans some 150,000 clones, roughly 70% being singletons. About this clone: Antigen specificity is unknown.

Input material: PBMCs. The rearrangement links TRBV6-5 to TRBJ2-2, with TRBD2 identical over 9 bases. The receptor was isolated from a man aged 55-75 years in good health and CMV-seronegative. The CDR3 region has the DNA TGTGCCACCTTTCTAGCGGGAACCGGGGAGCTGTTTTTT. This translates into CATFLAGTGELFF.